Each of the 13 T cell receptor beta chains below was sequenced from the same sample in a study of technical replicates of blood from a few donors. Only in-frame clones appear in the TCRdb table, and some are missing; sequencing was by immunoSEQ multiplex PCR. The table includes more than 60,000 clones, 90% to 95% detected once. Sample: T cells isolated from PBMCs. The receptors here all came from a human donor in good health.

The chain recombines TRBV5-6 with TRBJ1-4, with D maybe TRBD1 (6 bases). Trimming stripped 4 bases from V and 5 bases from J, with 12 bases between. Germline CDR1 and CDR2: SGHDT and YYEEEE. The CDR3 covers 14 residues. DNA for the CDR3: TGTGCCAGCAGCCGGGGACACCTAAATGAAAAACTGTTTTTT. Amino acid sequence: CASSRGHLNEKLFF.

This clone was seen once. The chain is built from TRBV2 and TRBJ2-7, with 8 bases lining up with TRBD2. Germline CDR1 reads SNHLY; CDR2 reads FYNNEI. Losses at the gene ends were 7 bases for V and 5 bases for J; bases not matched to a gene: 10. The CDR3 covers 14 residues. CDR3 DNA: TGTGCCAGCAAATATTTACCGGGAGGGAACGAGCAGTACTTC. Its protein product is CASKYLPGGNEQYF.

This chain connects TRBV11-1 to TRBJ1-1; D is uncertain. Germline lookup yields CDR1 SGHAT and CDR2 FQDESV (reference sequence). CDR3 size: 13 residues. The V gene lost 1 base and the J gene lost 6 bases, with 9 bases spanning the gap. This chain's CDR3 is CASSLVGGPEAFF. CDR3 DNA sequence: TGTGCCAGCAGCTTAGTGGGAGGACCTGAAGCTTTCTTT.

This chain uses TRBV12-5 with TRBJ2-1; 8 bases are a match to TRBD2. Trimming cost V 5 bases and J 4 bases; bases outside gene matches: 10. Germline CDR1 reads LGHNT; CDR2 reads FRNRAP. The CDR3 consists of 16 residues. The CDR3 sequence is CASGPGGGGIYNEQFF. The CDR3 region has the DNA TGTGCTAGTGGTCCCGGGGGGGGCGGGATATACAATGAGCAGTTCTTC. Together with reference TRBV12-5 and TRBJ2-1, the CDR3 gives the full variable domain: DARVTQTPRHKVTEMGQEVTMRCQPILGHNTVFWYRQTMMQGLELLAYFRNRAPLDDSGMPKDRFSAEMPDATLATLKIQPSEPRDSAVYFCASGPGGGGIYNEQFFGPGTRLTVL.

J is TRBJ1-2 and V is TRBV11-3, with TRBD1 matching over 7 bases. The CDR3 is 15 amino acids. The ends lost 3 bases at V and 3 bases at J; junction bases unmatched: 7. Germline V gene data show CDR1 as SGHNT and CDR2 as YENEEA. CDR3 sequence reads: CASSFSTGIYYGYTF. For the CDR3, the DNA is TGTGCCAGCAGCTTCTCGACAGGGATTTACTATGGCTACACCTTC. The variable domain in full, completed from reference TRBV11-3 and TRBJ1-2, reads EAGVVQSPRYKIIEKKQPVAFWCNPISGHNTLYWYLQNLGQGPELLIRYENEEAVDDSQLPKDRFSAERLKGVDSTLKIQPAELGDSAVYLCASSFSTGIYYGYTFGSGTRLTVV.

The chain recombines TRBV14 with TRBJ2-7, with 10 bases lining up with TRBD2. This CDR3 region has 14 residues. V lost 3 bases, J lost 2 bases, and 1 base stayed unmatched. Germline V gene sequence: CDR1 SGHDN, CDR2 FVKESK. In DNA, the CDR3 is TGTGCCAGCAGCCAGGGGACTAGCGCCTACGAGCAGTACTTC. Encoded protein: CASSQGTSAYEQYF.

The CDR3 is CASSFFAGSTRIGEAFF. The CDR3, as DNA: TGTGCCAGCAGTTTTTTCGCGGGGTCCACCCGAATAGGGGAAGCTTTCTTT. The V gene is TRBV27, the J gene TRBJ1-1; D ambiguous. V was cut by 3 bases and J by 8 bases, with 25 bases left in between. The CDR3 consists of 17 residues. The germline V gene encodes CDR1 MNHEY and CDR2 SMNVEV (reference sequence).

CDR3 nucleotide sequence: TGCGCCAGCAGCTTGGGGACAAACACCGGGGAGCTGTTTTTT. It encodes CASSLGTNTGELFF. The chain employs TRBV5-1 and TRBJ2-2, with a possible D match to TRBD1 (5 bases). Germline CDR1 and CDR2: SGHRS and YFSETQ. Trimming shortened V by 0 bases and J by 2 bases, and 5 bases separated the two germline ends. The CDR3 has 14 amino acids.

This chain connects TRBV10-3 to TRBJ1-1, with D unclear. There are 13 residues in the CDR3. V gave up 2 bases and J gave up 3 bases, with 7 bases separating them. Germline lookup yields CDR1 ENHRY and CDR2 SYGVKD. CDR3 sequence: CAISEPSYTEAFF. CDR3 DNA: TGTGCCATCAGTGAGCCCAGTTACACTGAAGCTTTCTTT.

The chain links TRBV4-1 to TRBJ1-2; D is uncertain. The CDR3 extends over 15 amino acids. Trimming left V 1 base short and J 5 bases short, with 14 bases between. Looked up from germline, CDR1 is MGHRA and CDR2 is YSYEKL. In DNA, the CDR3 is TGCGCCAGCAGCCAAGGGCCAGGAATAAGGTATGGCTACACCTTC. It specifies CASSQGPGIRYGYTF.

In this sample, this clone turned up once. J is TRBJ2-7 and V is TRBV5-1, with D perhaps matching TRBD1 (6 bases). Trimming removed 0 bases from V and 4 bases from J, with 11 bases in between. CDR3 length: 14 amino acids. The germline V gene has CDR1 SGHRS and CDR2 YFSETQ. Written as DNA, the CDR3 is TGCGCCAGCAGCTTGGGATTACAGGGTTACGAGCAGTACTTC. Protein sequence: CASSLGLQGYEQYF.

The DNA for the CDR3 is TGTGCCAGCAGCTCTCACGAGGGCTGGACAGATACGCAGTATTTT. It yields the protein CASSSHEGWTDTQYF. The rearrangement links TRBV11-2 to TRBJ2-3; D is possibly TRBD2 (5 bases). V was cut by 4 bases and J by 3 bases, with 14 bases left in between. This CDR3 is built from 15 residues. From germline, CDR1 is SGHAT and CDR2 FQNNGV.

The V gene is TRBV7-3, the J gene TRBJ2-6; maybe TRBD2 (5 bases). The CDR3 has 16 amino acids. The V and J ends lost 5 bases and 4 bases respectively, with 15 bases between them. Germline V CDR1 and CDR2: SGHTA, FQGTGA. For the CDR3, the DNA is TGTGCCAGCAGCCCCAGGACTGTTTCCGGGGCCAACGTCCTGACTTTC. This sequence encodes CASSPRTVSGANVLTF.